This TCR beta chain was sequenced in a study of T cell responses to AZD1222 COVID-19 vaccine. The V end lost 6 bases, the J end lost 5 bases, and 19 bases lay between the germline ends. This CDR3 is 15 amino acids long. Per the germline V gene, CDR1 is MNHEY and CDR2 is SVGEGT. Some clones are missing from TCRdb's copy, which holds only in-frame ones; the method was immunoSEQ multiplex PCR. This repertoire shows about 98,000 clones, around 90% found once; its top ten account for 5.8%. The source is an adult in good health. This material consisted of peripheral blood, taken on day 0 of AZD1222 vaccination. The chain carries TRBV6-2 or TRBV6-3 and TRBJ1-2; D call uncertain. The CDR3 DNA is TGTGCCAGCAGCCCAATTCCCGAAAGGGTTTATGGCTACACCTTC. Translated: CASSPIPERVYGYTF.